Below are 7 T cell receptor beta chains sequenced from a single sample in a study of T cell responses to AZD1222 COVID-19 vaccine (dated by TCRdb to about 2021). Library preparation employed the immunoSEQ multiplex PCR assay. Sourced from immuneACCESS, this table was stored by TCRdb with only in-frame sequences that have V and J called. A share of the clones is absent; for the studies checked, an unresolved V gene accounts for under half, and the remainder has no known explanation. Recorded for this sample are approximately 120,000 clones; roughly 91% of them occurred a single time. The ten largest account for about 29% of the sample. The time point label on this specimen signifies: baseline before first vaccination. Sequencing used peripheral blood, obtained on day 0 of AZD1222 vaccination. These TCRs come from an adult in good health.

The rearrangement joins TRBV6-5 to TRBJ1-6, with D uncertain. Germline V gene data show CDR1 as MNHEY and CDR2 as SVGAGI. V was pared by 0 bases and J by 8 bases, with 11 bases between. The CDR3 runs to 15 residues. The CDR3, as DNA: TGTGCCAGCAGTTACTCGAGGTCGGGATATTCACCCCTCCACTTT. Translation gives CASSYSRSGYSPLHF.

V gene TRBV7-2 combines with J gene TRBJ2-5; D is unclear. Germline-derived CDR1 and CDR2 are SGHTA and FQGNSA. Trimming cost V 10 bases and J 1 base, with 13 bases left between them. The CDR3 spans 13 residues. The CDR3 here is CATRATGQETQYF. The CDR3 DNA follows: TGTGCCACCCGCGCGACCGGCCAAGAGACCCAGTACTTC.

The chain combines TRBV3-1 (or the pseudogene TRBV3-2) with TRBJ1-5, with a weak D call TRBD1 (5 bases). This CDR3 comprises 15 residues. V was pared by 0 bases and J by 0 bases, with 6 bases between. Germline V gene sequence: CDR1 LGHDT, CDR2 YNNKEL (reference sequence). This CDR3 is CASSQDTGSNQPQHF. CDR3 sequence (DNA): TGTGCCAGCAGCCAAGATACAGGTAGCAATCAGCCCCAGCATTTT.

This clone was detected once. This chain joins TRBV6-1 and TRBJ2-3; 9 bases line up with TRBD2. Germline V gene lookup returns CDR1 MNHNS and CDR2 SASEGT. The CDR3 length is 16 residues. Losses at the gene ends were 4 bases for V and 2 bases for J; bases not matched to a gene: 7. The CDR3 coding sequence is TGTGCCAGCAGTGTAGGTAGCGGGGGTCCCACAGATACGCAGTATTTT. The encoded protein is CASSVGSGGPTDTQYF.

As DNA, the CDR3 is TGTGCCAGCAGCCTCAGCGTCACGACAGCTGCTGGAAACACCATATATTTT. This sequence encodes CASSLSVTTAAGNTIYF. The rearrangement joins TRBV7-9 to TRBJ1-3, with D possibly being TRBD1 (5 bases). Germline V gene sequence: CDR1 SEHNR, CDR2 FQNEAQ (reference sequence). The CDR3 sequence is 17 residues long. V lost 5 bases, J lost 2 bases, and 19 bases lay in between.

J is TRBJ1-2 and V is TRBV5-6; D remains ambiguous. V was clipped by 7 bases and J by 5 bases, with 9 bases between them. From germline, CDR1 is SGHDT and CDR2 YYEEEE. The CDR3 consists of 11 residues. CDR3 sequence: CASSREYGYTF. In DNA form, the CDR3 reads TGTGCCAGCTCCAGAGAGTATGGCTACACCTTC.

DNA of the CDR3: TGTGCCACCAGCAGTGAGTCCGGGACTGAAGCTTTCTTT. The encoded protein is CATSSESGTEAFF. The chain recombines TRBV15 with TRBJ1-1; no reliable D call. The CDR3 has 13 residues. Per germline, CDR1 LNHNV and CDR2 YYDKDF (reference sequence). V dropped 3 bases and J dropped 5 bases, with 10 bases sitting between them.